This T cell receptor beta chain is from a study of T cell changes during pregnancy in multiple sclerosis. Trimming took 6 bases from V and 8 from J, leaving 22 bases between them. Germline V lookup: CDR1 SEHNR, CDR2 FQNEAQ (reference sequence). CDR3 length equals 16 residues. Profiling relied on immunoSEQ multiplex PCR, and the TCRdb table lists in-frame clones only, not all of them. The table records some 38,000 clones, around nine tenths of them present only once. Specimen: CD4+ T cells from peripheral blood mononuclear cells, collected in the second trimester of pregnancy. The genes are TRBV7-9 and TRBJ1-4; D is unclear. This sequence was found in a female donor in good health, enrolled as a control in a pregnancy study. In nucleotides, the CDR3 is TGTGCCAGCAGTGTTTCCGCCTCGGGGTTTGGGGAAAAACTGTTTTTT. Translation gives CASSVSASGFGEKLFF.